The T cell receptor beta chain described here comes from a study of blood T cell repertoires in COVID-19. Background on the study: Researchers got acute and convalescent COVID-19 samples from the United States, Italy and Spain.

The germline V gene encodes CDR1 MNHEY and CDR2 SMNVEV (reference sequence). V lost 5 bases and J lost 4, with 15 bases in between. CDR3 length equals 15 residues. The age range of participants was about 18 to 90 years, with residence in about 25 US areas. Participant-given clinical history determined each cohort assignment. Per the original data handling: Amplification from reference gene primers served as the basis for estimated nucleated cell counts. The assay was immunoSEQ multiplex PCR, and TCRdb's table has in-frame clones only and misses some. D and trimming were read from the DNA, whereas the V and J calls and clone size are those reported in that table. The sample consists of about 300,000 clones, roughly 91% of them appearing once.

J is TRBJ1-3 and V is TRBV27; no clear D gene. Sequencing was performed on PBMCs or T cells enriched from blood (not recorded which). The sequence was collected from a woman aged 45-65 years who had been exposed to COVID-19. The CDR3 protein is CASSAAGAGGNTIYF. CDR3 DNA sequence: TGTGCCAGCAGTGCGGCGGGAGCAGGAGGAAACACCATATATTTT.